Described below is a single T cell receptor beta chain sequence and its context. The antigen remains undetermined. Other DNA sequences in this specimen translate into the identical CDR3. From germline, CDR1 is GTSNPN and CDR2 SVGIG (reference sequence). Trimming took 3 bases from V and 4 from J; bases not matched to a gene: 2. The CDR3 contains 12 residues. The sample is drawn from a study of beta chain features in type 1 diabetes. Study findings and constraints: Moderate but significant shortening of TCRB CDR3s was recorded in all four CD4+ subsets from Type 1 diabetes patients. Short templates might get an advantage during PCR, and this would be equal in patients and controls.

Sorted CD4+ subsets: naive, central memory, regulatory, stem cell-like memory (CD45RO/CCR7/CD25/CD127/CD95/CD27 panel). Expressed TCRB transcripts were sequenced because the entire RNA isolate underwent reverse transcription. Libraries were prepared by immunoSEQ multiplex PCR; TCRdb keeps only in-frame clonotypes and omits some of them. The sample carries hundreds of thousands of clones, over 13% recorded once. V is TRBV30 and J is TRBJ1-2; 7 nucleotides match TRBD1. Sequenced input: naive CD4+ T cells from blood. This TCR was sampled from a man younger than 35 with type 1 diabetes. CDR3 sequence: CAWSRDSYGYTF. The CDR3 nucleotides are TGTGCCTGGAGCCGGGACAGCTATGGCTACACCTTC.